The 10 T cell receptor beta chains below come from one sample, sequenced in a study of identical twins. MiXCR, applied by TCRdb to the 5' RACE reads, yields one record per CDR3 protein. The table lists fewer than 650,000 distinct CDR3 sequences, just under 10% of them singletons. A further study also used this sample, focusing on yellow fever vaccine responses in identical twins.

The sample taken for sequencing was PBMCs. The origin of the receptors is a woman between 18 and 29 years old in good health.

This clonotype showed up just a few times. The CDR3 region has the DNA TGTGCCAGCAGCGGGGACAGGGGGCGACATTCACCCCTCCACTTT. Its translation is CASSGDRGRHSPLHF. The rearrangement joins TRBV7-2 to TRBJ1-6; 12 bases line up with TRBD1. V gave up 5 bases and J gave up 8 bases; unmatched junction bases: 4. The CDR3 is made up of 15 amino acids. From germline, CDR1 is SGHTA and CDR2 FQGNSA.

This clonotype was seen only a few times. The genes are TRBV12-3 or TRBV12-4 and TRBJ2-3, with D tentatively TRBD1 (7 bases). This CDR3 region has 13 residues. V was shortened by 11 bases and J by 1 base, with 13 bases between the two germline ends. CDR3: CAGGTDGTDTQYF. The CDR3 region has the DNA TGTGCCGGGGGGACAGACGGCACAGATACGCAGTATTTT.

This clonotype was found a few times. The chain combines TRBV4-2 with TRBJ2-5; 11 positions match TRBD2. The germline V gene encodes CDR1 LGHNA and CDR2 YNFKEQ. The CDR3 is 16 amino acids. V shed 6 bases, J shed 2 bases, and the junction held 8 bases outside the gene matches. The CDR3 DNA sequence: TGTGCCAGCAGAGCGCTAGCGGGAGGTGGGCAAGAGACCCAGTACTTC. It is translated as CASRALAGGGQETQYF.

This clonotype was seen at least ten times. The chain couples TRBV3-1 to TRBJ2-7, with TRBD2 identical over 8 bases. Unmatched junction bases numbered 11, after V lost 5 bases and J lost 2 bases. CDR3 length: 16 residues. Germline V lookup: CDR1 LGHDT, CDR2 YNNKEL (reference sequence). Written as DNA, the CDR3 is TGTGCCAGCAGCTACCGGGGGGGTAGCCGACCCTACGAGCAGTACTTC. Its protein product is CASSYRGGSRPYEQYF.

This clonotype appeared a few times. The genes are TRBV20-1 and TRBJ1-2; 9 positions agree with TRBD1. Trimming took 5 bases from V and 3 from J; bases not matched to a gene: 10. The length of the CDR3 is 15 residues. The germline CDR1 and CDR2 sequences are DFQATT and SNEGSKA (reference sequence). For the CDR3, the DNA is TGCAGTGCTTCTTTCCCCCGACAGGGGGACTATGGCTACACCTTC. Translated, it gives CSASFPRQGDYGYTF.

This clonotype was counted once. The rearrangement links TRBV10-3 to TRBJ2-1; D not resolved. The CDR3 has 11 amino acids. The V gene lost 5 bases and the J gene lost 6 bases, with 5 bases spanning the gap. Germline CDR1 ENHRY, CDR2 SYGVKD. CDR3 DNA: TGTGCCATCAGTCCTGGCAATGAGCAGTTCTTC. Translated, it gives CAISPGNEQFF.

There are a few counts of this clonotype. V usage is TRBV4-1 and J usage is TRBJ2-7; 9 bases match TRBD2. V dropped 0 bases and J dropped 4; count of bases not matched to a gene: 16. Germline V gives CDR1 MGHRA, CDR2 YSYEKL. CDR3 size: 19 residues. This CDR3 is CASSQDRWEIAGDRYEQYF. The DNA of the CDR3 is TGCGCCAGCAGCCAAGACAGGTGGGAAATAGCGGGAGATCGGTACGAGCAGTACTTC.

This clonotype showed up many times. This chain joins TRBV9 and TRBJ2-2, with D possibly TRBD1 on 6 matching bases. Germline V gives CDR1 SGDLS, CDR2 YYNGEE. The CDR3 consists of 15 residues. Trimming stripped 0 bases from V and 7 bases from J, with 13 bases between. CDR3 bases: TGTGCCAGCAGCGTAGAGCCACAGGGAATCGGGGAGCTGTTTTTT. This encodes CASSVEPQGIGELFF.

This clonotype was counted many times. The rearrangement uses TRBV5-1 and TRBJ2-3; no reliable D call. In germline, CDR1 is SGHRS, CDR2 YFSETQ. The CDR3 loop spans 13 amino acids. Trimming removed 3 bases at V and 6 bases at J, with 11 bases between. The CDR3 spells CASSSWVGDTQYF. The CDR3 DNA follows: TGCGCCAGCAGCTCGTGGGTCGGCGATACGCAGTATTTT.

This clonotype was counted at least ten times. The CDR3 nucleotides read TGTGCCAGCAGCTTGATGGGCCTAAACACTGAAGCTTTCTTT. Its translation is CASSLMGLNTEAFF. V is TRBV5-6 and J is TRBJ1-1; D unresolved. V lost 1 base to trimming and J lost 2 bases, with 9 bases between them. Germline lookup yields CDR1 SGHDT and CDR2 YYEEEE. CDR3 length: 14 amino acids.